This T cell receptor beta chain was retrieved from a study of T cell responses to AZD1222 COVID-19 vaccine. Overall study context: Pooling of second doses given at about 4 or about 12 weeks was done.

Per germline, CDR1 SGDLS and CDR2 YYNGEE. Trimming removed 0 bases from V and 0 bases from J, with 7 bases in between. The CDR3 is 14 amino acids. Profiling relied on immunoSEQ multiplex PCR, and the TCRdb table lists in-frame clones only, not all of them. Seen here are about 110,000 clones, about 85% observed once, and the top ten hold approximately 4%. Study findings and constraints: All repertoire sampling was performed exclusively after the peak T cell response. It should be noted that donors were predominantly white British and more often female, and clonal diversity was possibly underestimated.

Concerning this clone itself: Its antigen remains unknown.

The rearrangement joins TRBV9 to TRBJ2-7; D not resolved. This specimen was peripheral blood, taken on day 0 of AZD1222 vaccination. The sequence derives from an adult in good health. The CDR3 bases are TGTGCCAGCAGCGTAGGCTCAGTCTCCTACGAGCAGTACTTC. This encodes CASSVGSVSYEQYF.